Each of the 11 T cell receptor beta chains below was sequenced from the same sample in a study of identifying expanded T cells in peripheral blood (dated by TCRdb to between 2017 and 2020). The protocol used for the library was the immunoSEQ multiplex PCR assay. TCRdb retrieved this table from immuneACCESS and kept in-frame rearrangements only. Not all clones are present; in checked studies, unresolved V genes account for under half, and no reason is known for the remainder. The sample contains around 130,000 clones, less than 90% of them found a single time. 8.4% of the sample is held by the ten biggest clonotypes. Sequencing used blood. The receptor source for this set is a person aged 18-70 years in good health.

J is TRBJ1-1 and V is TRBV2; D unresolved. Germline CDR1 and CDR2: SNHLY and FYNNEI. The V and J ends lost 4 bases and 0 bases respectively, with 9 bases between them. This CDR3 is built from 14 residues. The CDR3 nucleotides read TGTGCCAGCAGTGGGCTGGGCGTGAACACTGAAGCTTTCTTT. This codes for CASSGLGVNTEAFF.

The J gene is TRBJ2-5, the V gene TRBV27, with 7 nucleotides matching TRBD2. V trimming: 5 bases; J trimming: 1 base; junction bases outside the gene matches: 7. CDR1 and CDR2 (germline): MNHEY, SMNVEV (reference sequence). This CDR3 comprises 15 residues. CDR3: CASSPTPSGQETQYF. CDR3 coding DNA: TGTGCCAGCAGTCCCACCCCTAGCGGCCAAGAGACCCAGTACTTC.

This chain uses TRBV4-3 with TRBJ2-2, with D possibly TRBD2 on 7 matching bases. The V gene lost 0 bases and the J gene lost 4 bases, with 15 bases spanning the gap. Per the germline V gene, CDR1 is LGHNA and CDR2 is YSLEER. This CDR3 is 17 amino acids long. CDR3 nucleotides: TGCGCCAGCAGCCAAGAGGGGAGGGGGGGCCCCACCGGGGAGCTGTTTTTT. This gives the protein CASSQEGRGGPTGELFF.

V and J are TRBV7-3 and TRBJ2-7; 7 bases agree with TRBD2. CDR1 is SGHTA, CDR2 FQGTGA, per germline. The trim removed 5 bases at V and 6 bases at J, leaving 10 bases unmatched. CDR3 size: 14 residues. DNA of the CDR3: TGTGCCAGCAGCGAGACTAGCTTAGCGGTCGAGCAGTACTTC. Translating it yields CASSETSLAVEQYF.

The V call is TRBV5-5, the J call TRBJ2-7; D perhaps matches TRBD2 (6 bases). CDR3 length equals 14 residues. The germline V and J ends were trimmed by 4 bases and 6 bases, with 17 bases remaining between them. The germline gives CDR1 SGHKS, CDR2 YYEKEE (reference sequence). The CDR3 is CASSPSGVWGEQYF. In nucleotides, the CDR3 is TGTGCCAGCAGCCCCTCGGGGGTTTGGGGCGAGCAGTACTTC. The full variable domain, with the rest looked up from reference TRBV5-5 and TRBJ2-7, is DAGVTQSPTHLIKTRGQQVTLRCSPISGHKSVSWYQQVLGQGPQFIFQYYEKEERGRGNFPDRFSARQFPNYSSELNVNALLLGDSALYLCASSPSGVWGEQYFGPGTRLTVT.

The chain joins TRBV6-1 to TRBJ1-5; tentative D call: TRBD1 (5 bases). Germline V gives CDR1 MNHNS, CDR2 SASEGT. This CDR3 has 13 residues. V dropped 5 bases and J dropped 6 bases, with 11 bases sitting between them. CDR3 residues: CASSQGYGQPQHF. The CDR3 DNA is TGTGCCAGCAGTCAGGGTTACGGTCAGCCCCAGCATTTT.

The chain combines TRBV4-3 with TRBJ2-2; perhaps TRBD2 as D (5 bases). Trimming cost V 0 bases and J 5 bases, with 13 bases left between them. Per the germline V gene, CDR1 is LGHNA and CDR2 is YSLEER. This CDR3 is 16 amino acids long. CDR3 protein: CASSQDRGIKTGELFF. In DNA, the CDR3 is TGCGCCAGCAGCCAAGATCGGGGAATTAAGACCGGGGAGCTGTTTTTT.

The chain uses TRBV2 and TRBJ2-2, with D possibly being TRBD1 or TRBD2 (5 bases each). The length of the CDR3 is 16 residues. The V end lost 6 bases, the J end lost 4 bases, and 18 bases lay between the germline ends. The germline CDR1 and CDR2 sequences are SNHLY and FYNNEI. The CDR3 sequence: CASRGVTASSTGELFF. Here the CDR3 DNA reads TGTGCCAGCAGGGGAGTGACAGCCTCGAGCACCGGGGAGCTGTTTTTT.

V gene TRBV5-4 combines with J gene TRBJ1-4; 10 nucleotides align to TRBD1. The germline V gene has CDR1 SGHNT and CDR2 YYREEE (reference sequence). Germline trimming cut 4 bases from V and 7 bases from J; bases unmatched to any gene: 4. The CDR3 is made up of 14 amino acids. In DNA, the CDR3 is TGTGCCAGCAGCCGGGACAGGGGTGTTGAAAAACTGTTTTTT. This codes for CASSRDRGVEKLFF.

This chain connects TRBV15 to TRBJ2-3, with 8 bases matching TRBD2. There are 14 residues in the CDR3. Germline CDR1 reads LNHNV; CDR2 reads YYDKDF (reference sequence). The V segment lost 1 base and the J segment 5 bases; nucleotides outside the gene matches: 2. The CDR3 region is CATSRALAGDTQYF. CDR3 nucleotides: TGTGCCACCAGCAGAGCCCTAGCGGGAGATACGCAGTATTTT.

In its sample, this clone was seen once. The rearrangement joins TRBV29-1 to TRBJ2-1; possible D gene TRBD1, 5 bases. V was clipped by 7 bases and J by 3 bases, with 13 bases between them. The germline V gene has CDR1 SQVTM and CDR2 ANQGSEA. This CDR3 is built from 13 residues. The CDR3: CSAAGASYNEQFF. The CDR3 DNA sequence: TGCAGCGCCGCTGGGGCCAGCTACAATGAGCAGTTCTTC.